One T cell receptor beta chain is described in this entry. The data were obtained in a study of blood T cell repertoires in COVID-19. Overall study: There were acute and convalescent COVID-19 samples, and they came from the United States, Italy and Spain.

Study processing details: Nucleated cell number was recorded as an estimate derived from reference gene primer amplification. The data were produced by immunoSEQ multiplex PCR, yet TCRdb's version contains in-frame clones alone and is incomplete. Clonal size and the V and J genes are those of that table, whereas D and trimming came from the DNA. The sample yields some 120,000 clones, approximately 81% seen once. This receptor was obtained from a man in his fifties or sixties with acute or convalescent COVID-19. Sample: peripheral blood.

CDR3 region: CASNHGTGGNYGYTF. Written as DNA, the CDR3 is TGTGCCAGCAACCACGGGACAGGGGGGAACTATGGCTACACCTTC. The chain uses TRBV9 and TRBJ1-2; 11 bases match TRBD1. The CDR3 has 15 amino acids. V lost 6 bases and J lost 2; bases outside the gene matches: 6. CDR1 and CDR2 from the germline V gene are SGDLS and YYNGEE.